This T cell receptor beta chain was found in a study of T cells after yellow fever vaccination. In the case of this clonotype: Its specificity is not known.

CDR3 length: 13 residues. V was clipped by 0 bases and J by 9 bases, with 9 bases between them. Germline V gene lookup returns CDR1 MNHEY and CDR2 SMNVEV (reference sequence). Study findings and constraints: Bulk-population clonotypes that are abundant could appear as contaminants in FACS-sorted repertoires. Post-booster repertoires again held most primary-vaccination clones (about 96% CD4, roughly 90% CD8).

The 5'RACE template-switching step produced TCR cDNA and added a universal primer site and UMIs. Each CDR3 protein gets one entry after TCRdb re-called the 5' RACE reads with MiXCR. The repertoire holds about 320,000 distinct CDR3 sequences, over 8.5% seen once, with about 3% in the top ten. This receptor was taken from a man in his late teens or twenties who received the YFV17D yellow fever vaccine. V and J are TRBV27 and TRBJ1-5; D unresolved. Sequenced material: CD4+ T cells sorted from PBMCs, taken 45 days after the yellow fever booster vaccination. CDR3 nucleotides: TGTGCCAGCAGTTTATCCCGCGAAACGCCCCAGCATTTT. Translating it yields CASSLSRETPQHF.